The 26 T cell receptor beta chains reported below all come from one sample, sequenced in a study of type 1 regulatory T cells. TCRdb re-called the reads with MiXCR, one entry per CDR3 protein. The table shows tens of thousands of distinct CDR3 sequences, with 62% occurring only once. Which antigens these TCRs recognize remains unknown. Sequenced sample: cultured non-Tr1 T cells, either the whole culture or a sorted T cell fraction (not recorded which). All receptors come from a human donor in good health.

V is TRBV14 and J is TRBJ2-3; tentative D call: TRBD2 (5 bases). Germline-derived CDR1 and CDR2 are SGHDN and FVKESK. Between the trimmed V and J ends, which lost 1 base and 9 bases, there was a span of 14 bases. This CDR3 comprises 14 residues. The CDR3 DNA reads as TGTGCCAGCAGCCAAGTCGACGCTCGAGGGACGCAGTATTTT. Its protein is CASSQVDARGTQYF.

This chain uses TRBV7-2 with TRBJ2-1; weak D call: TRBD2 (6 bases). The CDR3 has 15 amino acids. V shed 2 bases and J shed 4 bases, with 12 bases lying between them. The germline CDR1 and CDR2 sequences are SGHTA and FQGNSA. This CDR3 is CASSLTGDLYNEQFF. CDR3 coding DNA: TGTGCCAGCAGCTTAACGGGGGACCTATACAATGAGCAGTTCTTC. Variable domain in full (rest from reference TRBV7-2 and TRBJ2-1): GAGVSQSPSNKVTEKGKDVELRCDPISGHTALYWYRQSLGQGLEFLIYFQGNSAPDKSGLPSDRFSAERTGGSVSTLTIQRTQQEDSAVYLCASSLTGDLYNEQFFGPGTRLTVL.

This clonotype was seen a single time. The genes are TRBV28 and TRBJ2-7; 11 bases are shared with TRBD2. The germline CDR1 and CDR2 sequences are MDHEN and SYDVKM. J was trimmed by 0 bases and V by 2 bases; bases with no gene match: 12. The CDR3 contains 19 residues. The CDR3 spells CASSLRSIIAGGPSYEQYF. CDR3 coding DNA: TGTGCCAGCAGTTTACGATCCATAATAGCGGGAGGGCCCTCCTACGAGCAGTACTTC. The full variable domain, with the rest looked up from reference TRBV28 and TRBJ2-7, is DVKVTQSSRYLVKRTGEKVFLECVQDMDHENMFWYRQDPGLGLRLIYFSYDVKMKEKGDIPEGYSVSREKKERFSLILESASTNQTSMYLCASSLRSIIAGGPSYEQYFGPGTRLTVT.

The gene calls are TRBV6-5 and TRBJ2-3; the D gene is possibly TRBD2 (5 bases). CDR1 and CDR2 from the germline V gene are MNHEY and SVGAGI. The V end was cut by 6 bases, the J end by 2 bases, with 15 bases between. This CDR3 is 15 amino acids long. The CDR3 nucleotides read TGTGCCAGCAGACTTAAAGCGGAGAACACAGATACGCAGTATTTT. The encoded protein is CASRLKAENTDTQYF.

The chain links TRBV7-8 to TRBJ2-1; no definite D call. The germline V and J ends were trimmed by 2 bases and 4 bases, with 18 bases remaining between them. This CDR3 is built from 17 residues. Germline-derived CDR1 and CDR2 are SGHVS and FQNEAQ. CDR3 in DNA: TGTGCCAGCAGCTTAAGGGCCCCGCACTATGATTACAATGAGCAGTTCTTC. It is translated as CASSLRAPHYDYNEQFF. Supplemented by reference TRBV7-8 and TRBJ2-1, the full variable domain reads GAGVSQSPRYKVAKRGQDVALRCDPISGHVSLFWYQQALGQGPEFLTYFQNEAQLDKSGLPSDRFFAERPEGSVSTLKIQRTQQEDSAVYLCASSLRAPHYDYNEQFFGPGTRLTVL.

The chain recombines TRBV2 with TRBJ2-5; D is unclear. CDR1 SNHLY and CDR2 FYNNEI come from the germline V gene. The V end lost 8 bases, the J end lost 2 bases, and 18 bases lay between the germline ends. This CDR3 has 15 residues. The chain's CDR3 is CASDPWPAAQETQYF. DNA for the CDR3: TGTGCCAGCGATCCGTGGCCCGCAGCGCAAGAGACCCAGTACTTC.

In regard to this clonotype: The junction and the germline gene differ at one end; a read error may be behind it. This chain joins TRBV4-1 and TRBJ2-7; 10 bases match TRBD1. The CDR3 loop spans 13 amino acids. CDR1 and CDR2 (germline): MGHRA, YSYEKL. The CDR3 bases are TGCGCCAGCAGCCAAGATTGGGGGACAGGGGTGCGCTTC. This codes for CASSQDWGTGVRF.

The genes are TRBV12-3 or TRBV12-4 and TRBJ1-2; D is unclear. CDR3 length equals 11 residues. The ends were cut back, 3 bases at V and 8 bases at J, with 7 bases in the middle. Here the CDR3 reads CASSFTAGYTF. Here the CDR3 DNA reads TGTGCCAGCAGTTTCACGGCGGGCTACACCTTC.

The V call is TRBV15, the J call TRBJ2-1; 14 bases line up with TRBD2. This CDR3 is 17 amino acids long. CDR1 is LNHNV and CDR2 is YYDKDF in the germline V gene (reference sequence). V shed 2 bases, J shed 8 bases, and the junction held 8 bases outside the gene matches. The CDR3 nucleotides are TGTGCCACCAGCAGAACCGGGACTAGCGGGAGTATTTATGAGCAGTTCTTC. Encoded protein: CATSRTGTSGSIYEQFF. Filled out from reference TRBV15 and TRBJ2-1, the complete variable domain reads DAMVIQNPRYQVTQFGKPVTLSCSQTLNHNVMYWYQQKSSQAPKLLFHYYDKDFNNEADTPDNFQSRRPNTSFCFLDIRSPGLGDTAMYLCATSRTGTSGSIYEQFFGPGTRLTVL.

J is TRBJ1-6 and V is TRBV25-1; D might be TRBD1 (5 bases). The ends were cut back, 7 bases at V and 7 bases at J, with 14 bases in the middle. The CDR3 sequence is 14 residues long. The germline V gene has CDR1 MGHDK and CDR2 SYGVNS. The CDR3 loop reads CASKRETENSPLHF. CDR3 bases: TGTGCCAGCAAACGTGAGACAGAAAATTCACCCCTCCACTTT.

V is TRBV6-1 and J is TRBJ1-1, with D tentatively TRBD1 (5 bases). Germline CDR1 is MNHNS and CDR2 is SASEGT. The V and J ends lost 3 bases and 4 bases respectively, with 12 bases between them. The CDR3 consists of 14 residues. Here the CDR3 DNA reads TGTGCCAGCAGTGAGCAGGGTATGGTCACTGAAGCTTTCTTT. Translation gives CASSEQGMVTEAFF.

The CDR3 region has the DNA TGTGCCAGCAGCCGGGACAGGGGAGTTTTTACAACTAATGAAAAACTGTTTTTT. Its translation is CASSRDRGVFTTNEKLFF. The gene calls are TRBV7-9 and TRBJ1-4, with 10 nucleotides matching TRBD1. This CDR3 contains 18 residues. Trimming took 5 bases from V and 0 from J; bases not matched to a gene: 9. The germline V gene encodes CDR1 SEHNR and CDR2 FQNEAQ (reference sequence).

V gene TRBV20-1 combines with J gene TRBJ2-3; 10 bases map to TRBD1. In germline, CDR1 is DFQATT, CDR2 SNEGSKA (reference sequence). There are 14 residues in the CDR3. J was trimmed by 8 bases and V by 4 bases; bases with no gene match: 9. CDR3: CSATRQGAPGTQYF. DNA of the CDR3: TGCAGTGCTACCCGACAGGGGGCGCCTGGTACGCAGTATTTT.

The chain links TRBV27 to TRBJ1-2; TRBD1 aligns across 10 bases. This CDR3 region has 15 residues. Germline V gene data show CDR1 as MNHEY and CDR2 as SMNVEV (reference sequence). The trim removed 5 bases at V and 4 bases at J, leaving 7 bases unmatched. CDR3 sequence (DNA): TGTGCCAGCAGTACTTGGGACAGGGGTGGCTATGGCTACACCTTC. Translated, it gives CASSTWDRGGYGYTF.

The chain employs TRBV3-2 and TRBJ1-2; the table assigns TRBD1, which was not confirmed against the DNA. TRBV3-2 is annotated as a pseudogene. This CDR3 has 13 residues. CDR3 bases: TGTGCCAGCAGCCAAGTTTCGCCCAGCGCGACCTTCTTC. Translation gives CASSQVSPSATFF.

This CDR3 reads CASSRREGRSGANVLTF. The CDR3 DNA reads as TGTGCCAGCAGCCGCCGAGAGGGACGATCTGGGGCCAACGTCCTGACTTTC. This chain uses TRBV12-3 or TRBV12-4 with TRBJ2-6; D may match TRBD1 or TRBD2 (5 bases each). V lost 6 bases and J lost 1, with 16 bases in between. The CDR3 sequence is 17 residues long.

V gene TRBV4-2 combines with J gene TRBJ2-7, with 7 bases lining up with TRBD1. J gave up 2 bases and V 4 bases, and 14 bases lay outside the gene matches. Germline lookup yields CDR1 LGHNA and CDR2 YNFKEQ. This CDR3 comprises 17 residues. As DNA, the CDR3 is TGTGCCAGCAGCCGCCTTTTATCCCCGGGACAGACCTACGAGCAGTACTTC. This sequence encodes CASSRLLSPGQTYEQYF.

J is TRBJ2-3 and V is TRBV2; the D call may be TRBD1 or TRBD2 (5 bases each). The germline V gene encodes CDR1 SNHLY and CDR2 FYNNEI. V was pared by 0 bases and J by 2 bases, with 9 bases between. The CDR3 consists of 15 residues. The CDR3 here is CASSEARGSTDTQYF. CDR3 in DNA: TGTGCCAGCAGTGAAGCGAGGGGTTCCACAGATACGCAGTATTTT. The full variable domain, with the rest looked up from reference TRBV2 and TRBJ2-3, is EPEVTQTPSHQVTQMGQEVILRCVPISNHLYFYWYRQILGQKVEFLVSFYNNEISEKSEIFDDQFSVERPDGSNFTLKIRSTKLEDSAMYFCASSEARGSTDTQYFGPGTRLTVL.

The rearrangement links TRBV4-3 to TRBJ2-3; TRBD2 matches 10 bases. There are 17 residues in the CDR3. Trimming took 1 base from V and 2 from J; bases not matched to a gene: 6. Germline values: CDR1 LGHNA, CDR2 YSLEER. CDR3 protein: CASSQAQTSGTTDTQYF. The CDR3 DNA follows: TGCGCCAGCAGCCAAGCCCAAACTAGCGGGACCACAGATACGCAGTATTTT.

The chain combines TRBV6-1 with TRBJ2-2, with a possible D match to TRBD1 (6 bases). With 10 bases removed from V and 6 bases from J, the gap between germline ends came to 12 bases. The length of the CDR3 is 12 residues. CDR1 MNHNS and CDR2 SASEGT come from the germline V gene. CDR3 loop: CATGTRAGELFF. CDR3 in DNA: TGTGCCACCGGGACACGCGCCGGGGAGCTGTTTTTT.

Only one count was recorded for this clonotype. V and J are TRBV15 and TRBJ2-5; maybe TRBD1 (5 bases). Germline CDR1 reads LNHNV; CDR2 reads YYDKDF (reference sequence). The V end lost 0 bases, the J end lost 3 bases, and 11 bases lay between the germline ends. CDR3 size: 15 residues. CDR3 amino acids: CATSRDHRLEETQYF. DNA for the CDR3: TGTGCCACCAGCAGAGATCACAGGCTAGAAGAGACCCAGTACTTC.

The table lists this clonotype with a few counts. J is TRBJ1-1 and V is TRBV20-1; weak D call: TRBD1 (6 bases). This CDR3 is built from 12 residues. In germline, CDR1 is DFQATT, CDR2 SNEGSKA (reference sequence). With 6 bases removed from V and 0 bases from J, the gap between germline ends came to 8 bases. CDR3 DNA sequence: TGCAGTGCCGGACAGTTGAACACTGAAGCTTTCTTT. Translated, it gives CSAGQLNTEAFF.

The V call is TRBV20-1, the J call TRBJ2-2; TRBD2 is a possible D gene (6 bases). Germline loops: CDR1 DFQATT, CDR2 SNEGSKA (reference sequence). V was cut by 6 bases and J by 0 bases, with 14 bases left in between. The CDR3 loop spans 15 amino acids. The CDR3 nucleotides read TGCAGTGCCCCGGGCGGGGCTTCGAACACCGGGGAGCTGTTTTTT. Translation: CSAPGGASNTGELFF.

The chain employs TRBV10-3 and TRBJ1-1; possible D gene TRBD1, 5 bases. V lost 4 bases to trimming and J lost 3 bases, with 9 bases between them. The CDR3 length is 13 residues. Per the germline V gene, CDR1 is ENHRY and CDR2 is SYGVKD. In nucleotides, the CDR3 is TGTGCCATCAGTGTTCGGGGGGACACTGAAGCTTTCTTT. This sequence encodes CAISVRGDTEAFF.

The chain has TRBV7-2 and TRBJ2-1, with TRBD2 as a possible D gene (5 bases). The CDR3 is made up of 16 amino acids. The germline V and J ends were trimmed by 0 bases and 4 bases, with 13 bases remaining between them. Germline-derived CDR1 and CDR2 are SGHTA and FQGNSA. CDR3 sequence (DNA): TGTGCCAGCAGCTTAGCCGGGAATAATTTTTACAATGAGCAGTTCTTC. It encodes CASSLAGNNFYNEQFF.

The chain links TRBV5-1 to TRBJ1-2, with D unresolved. V shed 3 bases and J shed 2 bases, with 5 bases lying between them. Germline V CDR1 and CDR2: SGHRS, YFSETQ. This CDR3 has 12 amino acids. Here the CDR3 reads CASSSLNYGYTF. For the CDR3, the DNA is TGCGCCAGCAGCTCTTTAAACTATGGCTACACCTTC.